This T cell receptor beta chain appears in the sequencing data of a study of regulatory T cells in long-lasting Graves disease. The overall study: Those Graves' patients who were newly diagnosed had been on antithyroid drugs under 3 months.

V lost 9 bases to trimming and J lost 0 bases, with 3 bases between them. Per the germline V gene, CDR1 is ENHRY and CDR2 is SYGVKD. CDR3 length equals 11 residues. The sample's time point: newly diagnosed GD, antithyroid drugs for less than 3 months. Following extraction of RNA from PBMCs, that RNA was used to make the TCR library. Relying on iRepertoire HTBI primers and Arm-PCR of CDR3 regions, the team built TCR beta libraries. TCRdb analysed the multiplex PCR reads with MiXCR anew, one entry per CDR3 protein. This table has some 250,000 distinct CDR3 sequences, 20% to 25% appearing once. The chain recombines TRBV10-3 with TRBJ1-3; D not certain. The sample was peripheral blood mononuclear cells (PBMCs), taken at new diagnosis, from a patient treated with antithyroid drugs. The TCR originated in a female donor with Graves disease. CDR3 sequence reads: CAIYSGNTIYF. For the CDR3, the DNA is TGTGCCATTTACTCTGGAAACACCATATATTTT.